Listed here are 20 T cell receptor beta chains from one sample, sequenced in a study of T cells after posttransplantation cyclophosphamide. The table came from immunoSEQ multiplex PCR; TCRdb's copy has only in-frame clones and leaves some out. The table lists about 44,000 clones, with no singletons. Sequencing was performed on PBMCs. These receptors all stem from a man aged 35 to 55 in good health, CMV-negative, and a related stem cell transplant donor.

This clone has a handful of counts. The chain is built from TRBV19 and TRBJ1-6, with D possibly matching TRBD1 (5 bases). The CDR3 length is 18 residues. Germline V gene data show CDR1 as LNHDA and CDR2 as SQIVND (reference sequence). Trimming took off 1 base at V and 10 bases at J, with 23 bases between the two ends. CDR3: CASSIGAGQIHGTSPLHF. As DNA, the CDR3 is TGTGCCAGTAGTATAGGGGCAGGGCAGATTCATGGAACGTCACCCCTCCACTTT.

This clone was seen at least ten times. This sequence joins TRBV12-5 and TRBJ2-5; 7 positions match TRBD1. Germline-derived CDR1 and CDR2 are LGHNT and FRNRAP. CDR3 size: 13 residues. V was clipped by 7 bases and J by 2 bases; unmatched bases: 4. The CDR3, as DNA: TGTGCTAGTGCCAGGACAGGACAAGAGACCCAGTACTTC. Translated, it gives CASARTGQETQYF.

The chain is built from TRBV2 and TRBJ2-7; D is perhaps TRBD1 (7 bases). The CDR3 loop spans 15 amino acids. V gave up 6 bases and J gave up 6 bases, with 21 bases separating them. Germline lookup yields CDR1 SNHLY and CDR2 FYNNEI. The CDR3 bases are TGTGCCAGCAGGTATGACAGGGCGTCCGGGAGCGAGCAGTACGTC. Translating gives CASRYDRASGSEQYV.

This clone appeared a few times. The chain joins TRBV18 to TRBJ1-5, with 8 bases lining up with TRBD1. The CDR3 covers 15 residues. V gave up 0 bases and J gave up 6 bases; unmatched junction bases: 4. From germline, CDR1 is KGHSH and CDR2 LQKENI. In DNA form, the CDR3 reads TGTGCCAGCTCACCACCTTCAGGGGGCGGTCAGCCCCAGCATTTT. It is translated as CASSPPSGGGQPQHF.

This clone has a count of ten or more. V gene TRBV11-2 combines with J gene TRBJ2-1, with TRBD2 matching 11 bases. Germline-derived CDR1 and CDR2 are SGHAT and FQNNGV. CDR3 length: 14 residues. The V gene end was trimmed by 5 bases and the J gene end by 10 bases; junction bases not matched to a gene: 7. CDR3 sequence reads: CASSETSGTYEQFF. The CDR3, as DNA: TGTGCCAGCAGCGAGACTAGCGGGACTTACGAGCAGTTCTTC.

This clone has at least ten counts. V gene TRBV27 combines with J gene TRBJ2-2, with 10 bases that match TRBD1. This CDR3 is 15 amino acids long. Germline CDR1 and CDR2: MNHEY and SMNVEV (reference sequence). The J segment lost 4 bases and the V segment lost 8 bases, leaving 7 bases of the junction unmatched. The CDR3 spells CASGTWDRGTGELFF. The CDR3 bases are TGTGCCAGCGGAACTTGGGACAGGGGCACCGGGGAGCTGTTTTTT.

This clone was counted many times. The chain uses TRBV12-1 and TRBJ2-1; the D segment call TRBD2 is taken from the table without a DNA check. TRBV12-1 is a recognized pseudogene. CDR3 length equals 16 residues. The CDR3 nucleotides read TGTGCCAGTCTCTTACCGGGACTAGTTTTACGCAATGAGCAGTTCTTC. Translated, it gives CASLLPGLVLRNEQFF.

This clone was picked up many times. This chain uses TRBV6-6 with TRBJ1-5; no reliable D call. Trimming removed 2 bases at V and 6 bases at J, with 5 bases between. The V gene's germline CDR1 is MNHNY and CDR2 SVGAGI (reference sequence). The CDR3 is 12 residues long. The CDR3 is CASSYDSQPQHF. CDR3 nucleotides: TGTGCCAGCAGTTACGACTCTCAGCCCCAGCATTTT.

CDR3 protein: CATSREGTGSVAGLYNEQFF. CDR3 coding DNA: TGTGCCACCAGCAGAGAAGGGACAGGATCCGTAGCGGGCCTATACAATGAGCAGTTCTTC. The chain has TRBV15 and TRBJ2-1; TRBD1 might be the D (8 bases). V lost 0 bases to trimming and J lost 4 bases, with 25 bases between them. The CDR3 has 20 residues. Germline CDR1 is LNHNV and CDR2 is YYDKDF (reference sequence).

This clone was found many times. The genes are TRBV19 and TRBJ2-3; a possible D gene is TRBD2 (6 bases). V dropped 7 bases and J dropped 9 bases, with 14 bases sitting between them. This CDR3 spans 12 amino acids. Per the germline V gene, CDR1 is LNHDA and CDR2 is SQIVND (reference sequence). The CDR3 loop is CASMGRGATQYF. The CDR3 DNA reads as TGTGCCAGTATGGGGCGGGGTGCGACGCAGTATTTT.

This clone has ten or more counts. This CDR3 is CASSWSRANEKLFF. CDR3 bases: TGTGCCAGCAGTTGGAGCAGGGCTAATGAAAAACTGTTTTTT. This chain joins TRBV6-5 and TRBJ1-4, with D maybe TRBD1 (5 bases). The CDR3 runs to 14 residues. V lost 4 bases and J 3 bases, leaving 9 bases between the germline ends. The germline gives CDR1 MNHEY, CDR2 SVGAGI.

This clone was counted at least ten times. The rearrangement uses TRBV10-3 and TRBJ2-5, with 14 bases aligning to TRBD2. V shed 2 bases, J shed 1 base, and the junction held 0 bases outside the gene matches. There are 16 residues in the CDR3. Germline-derived CDR1 and CDR2 are ENHRY and SYGVKD. The CDR3 sequence is CAISEGLAGGQETQYF. CDR3 bases: TGTGCCATCAGTGAGGGACTAGCGGGAGGCCAAGAGACCCAGTACTTC.

This clone was counted ten times or more. This chain connects TRBV6-6 to TRBJ2-3; TRBD2 agrees at 8 bases. This CDR3 has 16 amino acids. The V gene's germline CDR1 is MNHNY and CDR2 SVGAGI (reference sequence). The V gene end was trimmed by 6 bases and the J gene end by 3 bases; junction bases not matched to a gene: 11. For the CDR3, the DNA is TGTGCCAGCAGCCTCTACGCTAGCGGGCCAACAGATACGCAGTATTTT. Its translation is CASSLYASGPTDTQYF.

This clone was counted many times. V and J are TRBV18 and TRBJ1-1; tentative D call: TRBD1 (5 bases). CDR3 length: 16 residues. V shed 5 bases and J shed 6 bases, with 22 bases lying between them. From germline, CDR1 is KGHSH and CDR2 LQKENI. In nucleotides, the CDR3 is TGTGCCAGCTCAAGTGAGAGCAGGGTTGGCGGGGCTGAAGCTTTCTTT. The encoded protein is CASSSESRVGGAEAFF. The full variable domain, rest sourced from reference TRBV18 and TRBJ1-1, is NAGVMQNPRHLVRRRGQEARLRCSPMKGHSHVYWYRQLPEEGLKFMVYLQKENIIDESGMPKERFSAEFPKEGPSILRIQQVVRGDSAAYFCASSSESRVGGAEAFFGQGTRLTVV.

This clone has at least ten counts. The rearrangement links TRBV19 to TRBJ1-3, with D maybe TRBD1 (6 bases). The CDR3 length is 13 residues. Trimming stripped 5 bases from V and 4 bases from J, with 9 bases between. Germline V gives CDR1 LNHDA, CDR2 SQIVND (reference sequence). CDR3 bases: TGTGCCAGTAGTCTGACAGGCGGAAACACCATATATTTT. Its translation: CASSLTGGNTIYF. Looking up the rest from reference TRBV19 and TRBJ1-3 gives the full variable domain: DGGITQSPKYLFRKEGQNVTLSCEQNLNHDAMYWYRQDPGQGLRLIYYSQIVNDFQKGDIAEGYSVSREKKESFPLTVTSAQKNPTAFYLCASSLTGGNTIYFGEGSWLTVV.

This clone was counted many times. V gene TRBV2 combines with J gene TRBJ2-5, with D unresolved. Trimming removed 6 bases at V and 9 bases at J, with 14 bases between. The CDR3 is made up of 12 amino acids. In germline, CDR1 is SNHLY, CDR2 FYNNEI. The CDR3 is CASRQAQTSQYF. The CDR3 bases are TGTGCCAGCAGGCAGGCCCAAACGTCCCAGTACTTC. The variable domain in full, completed from reference TRBV2 and TRBJ2-5, reads EPEVTQTPSHQVTQMGQEVILRCVPISNHLYFYWYRQILGQKVEFLVSFYNNEISEKSEIFDDQFSVERPDGSNFTLKIRSTKLEDSAMYFCASRQAQTSQYFGPGTRLLVL.

This clone was seen a few times. This chain uses TRBV29-1 with TRBJ2-1, with D perhaps TRBD1 (6 bases). V gave up 4 bases and J gave up 6 bases, with 16 bases separating them. The CDR3 has 14 residues. CDR1 is SQVTM and CDR2 is ANQGSEA in the germline V gene. The CDR3 DNA is TGCAGCGTTGCCGGACAGAGGGCATTCAATGAGCAGTTCTTC. Amino acid sequence: CSVAGQRAFNEQFF.

The V gene is TRBV15, the J gene TRBJ1-5; maybe TRBD1 (5 bases). From germline, CDR1 is LNHNV and CDR2 YYDKDF (reference sequence). The CDR3 contains 15 residues. V was clipped by 0 bases and J by 3 bases, with 9 bases between them. CDR3 nucleotide sequence: TGTGCCACCAGCAGAGATCCAGGGTTCAATCAGCCCCAGCATTTT. Its protein product is CATSRDPGFNQPQHF.

This clone has a count of ten or more. The V call is TRBV5-1, the J call TRBJ2-5, with TRBD2 as a possible D gene (6 bases). CDR3 length: 16 residues. V shed 3 bases and J shed 3 bases, with 18 bases lying between them. The germline gives CDR1 SGHRS, CDR2 YFSETQ. The CDR3 loop is CASSSGGSVFEETQYF. Written as DNA, the CDR3 is TGCGCCAGCAGCTCTGGGGGGTCTGTTTTTGAAGAGACCCAGTACTTC.

The rearrangement uses TRBV30 and TRBJ2-5, with 9 bases aligning to TRBD2. The CDR3 is 16 residues long. Germline V CDR1 and CDR2: GTSNPN, SVGIG (reference sequence). V lost 0 bases and J lost 7; bases outside the gene matches: 12. The CDR3 here is CAWSVSGGRASVTQYF. CDR3 in DNA: TGTGCCTGGAGTGTCTCTGGCGGGAGGGCCTCGGTGACCCAGTACTTC.